One and the same sample provided the 20 T cell receptor beta chains below, sequenced in a study of shared clonotypes between healthy human individuals (dated by TCRdb to the early 2020s). Preparation of the library involved the immunoSEQ multiplex PCR assay. TCRdb took over this immuneACCESS table, retaining in-frame rearrangements with V and J assigned. Such tables are incomplete; in checked studies, under half of the missing clones stem from an unresolved V gene, and the remainder is unexplained. In this sample the table shows around 450,000 clones, about four fifths of which occur a single time. The ten most abundant clones make up roughly 13% of the sample. Sequenced input: PBMCs. The source of these receptors is a woman aged 35 to 49 in good health. Some clones in this sample may be carry-over from other donors' samples.

The V gene is TRBV7-9, the J gene TRBJ2-7, with D hard to call. The CDR3 extends over 13 amino acids. From germline, CDR1 is SEHNR and CDR2 FQNEAQ (reference sequence). The germline V and J ends were trimmed by 0 bases and 11 bases, with 14 bases remaining between them. The CDR3 DNA is TGTGCCAGCAGCTTAGCTTCCACAGCTAAGGAGTACTTC. As protein: CASSLASTAKEYF.

V gene TRBV5-4 combines with J gene TRBJ2-7; 12 positions match TRBD2. The CDR3 runs to 15 residues. Unmatched junction bases numbered 8, after V lost 4 bases and J lost 6 bases. Germline V CDR1 and CDR2: SGHNT, YYREEE (reference sequence). For the CDR3, the DNA is TGTGCCAGCAGCCAGCCAGGACTAGCGGGGAGCGAGCAGTACTTC. As protein: CASSQPGLAGSEQYF.

The genes are TRBV28 and TRBJ1-2; 9 nucleotides agree with TRBD1. From germline, CDR1 is MDHEN and CDR2 SYDVKM. The V gene end was trimmed by 10 bases and the J gene end by 6 bases; junction bases not matched to a gene: 12. The CDR3 has 14 residues. The CDR3: CATLPGQGTNGYTF. The CDR3 coding sequence is TGTGCCACCCTCCCGGGACAGGGCACGAATGGCTACACCTTC.

V and J are TRBV2 and TRBJ1-5; 12 positions agree with TRBD1. This CDR3 spans 14 amino acids. Germline V CDR1 and CDR2: SNHLY, FYNNEI. The J segment lost 6 bases and the V segment lost 8 bases, leaving 5 bases of the junction unmatched. The DNA for the CDR3 is TGTGCCAGCTCGGGACAGGGGGCCGGTCAGCCCCAGCATTTT. It specifies CASSGQGAGQPQHF.

The chain combines TRBV5-6 with TRBJ2-7; D is ambiguous. V was trimmed by 3 bases and J by 3 bases, leaving 13 bases between them. The V gene's germline CDR1 is SGHDT and CDR2 YYEEEE. The CDR3 runs 14 residues. This CDR3 is CASSSVGIYYEQYF. CDR3 in DNA: TGTGCCAGCAGCTCGGTGGGGATCTACTACGAGCAGTACTTC.

This chain joins TRBV7-2 and TRBJ2-1, with D possibly matching TRBD2 (6 bases). Trimming shortened V by 1 base and J by 4 bases, and 17 bases separated the two germline ends. The V gene's germline CDR1 is SGHTA and CDR2 FQGNSA. The CDR3 covers 17 residues. This CDR3 is CASSLGRGAAGYNEQFF. The DNA for the CDR3 is TGTGCCAGCAGCTTAGGGAGAGGGGCTGCGGGATACAATGAGCAGTTCTTC.

Only one count was recorded for this clone. V and J are TRBV7-3 and TRBJ1-1, with D possibly TRBD1 on 6 matching bases. Trimming stripped 1 base from V and 4 bases from J, with 19 bases between. This CDR3 has 17 residues. The germline V gene encodes CDR1 SGHTA and CDR2 FQGTGA. DNA for the CDR3: TGTGCCAGCAGCTTAATAGGTTTTGGGGGCGCGAGCACTGAAGCTTTCTTT. Translating gives CASSLIGFGGASTEAFF.

The V and J genes are TRBV28 and TRBJ1-1; D perhaps matches TRBD1 (6 bases). Looked up from germline, CDR1 is MDHEN and CDR2 is SYDVKM. The CDR3 is 16 amino acids. The V gene lost 6 bases and the J gene lost 5 bases, with 22 bases spanning the gap. The CDR3 nucleotides read TGTGCCAGCAGAAGCCCTCGGGGGGCGCATCTTACTGAAGCTTTCTTT. Residues: CASRSPRGAHLTEAFF.

The rearrangement uses TRBV4-3 and TRBJ1-5, with D possibly being TRBD1 (6 bases). Germline loops: CDR1 LGHNA, CDR2 YSLEER. Trimming left V 6 bases short and J 2 bases short, with 14 bases between. This CDR3 is 15 amino acids long. This CDR3 reads CASSVYREGNQPQHF. The CDR3 DNA is TGCGCCAGCAGTGTATACAGGGAGGGCAATCAGCCCCAGCATTTT.

The rearrangement joins TRBV18 to TRBJ2-1; 10 nucleotides match TRBD1. CDR1 and CDR2 (germline): KGHSH, LQKENI. V gave up 5 bases and J gave up 15 bases; unmatched junction bases: 4. The CDR3 covers 11 residues. The CDR3 bases are TGTGCCAGCTCAAGGGACAGGGGTAGGTTCTTC. It specifies CASSRDRGRFF.

The chain combines TRBV7-2 with TRBJ1-4; 9 bases are shared with TRBD1. The germline CDR1 and CDR2 sequences are SGHTA and FQGNSA. The CDR3 spans 15 residues. J lost 11 bases, V lost 5 bases, and 12 bases had no gene match. CDR3 region: CASSQWPGQGDKLFF. The CDR3 DNA reads TGTGCCAGCAGCCAATGGCCGGGACAGGGCGACAAACTGTTTTTT.

The CDR3 region has the DNA TGTGCCAGCAGCGCCGACGCCTCCTACGAGCAGTACTTC. It codes for CASSADASYEQYF. The rearrangement links TRBV6-5 to TRBJ2-7; D unclear. The CDR3 spans 13 residues. V was shortened by 6 bases and J by 0 bases, with 9 bases between the two germline ends. From germline, CDR1 is MNHEY and CDR2 SVGAGI.

The chain recombines TRBV6-1 with TRBJ2-5; 7 nucleotides match TRBD2. The last part of the DNA fits TRBJ2-7 better; the J call may be wrong. The length of the CDR3 is 13 residues. Germline V gene lookup returns CDR1 MNHNS and CDR2 SASEGT. CDR3 nucleotides: TGTGCCAGCAGTGAAGGGGACTACTACGAGCAGTACTTC. Its protein product is CASSEGDYYEQYF.

A remark on this clone: This CDR3 is also generated by other DNA sequences in the sample. This chain uses TRBV28 with TRBJ1-5; D call uncertain. V shed 3 bases and J shed 1 base, with 7 bases lying between them. The CDR3 is made up of 14 amino acids. Per germline, CDR1 MDHEN and CDR2 SYDVKM. This CDR3 is CASSFLGSNQPQHF. Here the CDR3 DNA reads TGTGCCAGCAGTTTTTTAGGGAGCAATCAGCCCCAGCATTTT. Full variable domain (missing parts from reference TRBV28 and TRBJ1-5): DVKVTQSSRYLVKRTGEKVFLECVQDMDHENMFWYRQDPGLGLRLIYFSYDVKMKEKGDIPEGYSVSREKKERFSLILESASTNQTSMYLCASSFLGSNQPQHFGDGTRLSIL.

The chain carries TRBV27 and TRBJ2-7, with unresolved D. Germline CDR1 is MNHEY and CDR2 is SMNVEV (reference sequence). CDR3 length: 12 residues. Trimming removed 6 bases from V and 2 bases from J, with 8 bases in between. The CDR3 DNA is TGTGCCAGCAGCGCCGACCCCTACGAGCAGTACTTC. Protein sequence: CASSADPYEQYF.

The V gene is TRBV9, the J gene TRBJ2-3; D not certain. The V gene's germline CDR1 is SGDLS and CDR2 YYNGEE. The CDR3 spans 17 residues. V was clipped by 0 bases and J by 7 bases, with 21 bases between them. CDR3 sequence: CASSVGGVASPIYTQYF. CDR3 nucleotides: TGTGCCAGCAGCGTAGGTGGGGTAGCCTCGCCGATCTATACGCAGTATTTT.

The chain employs TRBV10-3 and TRBJ2-2, with D perhaps matching TRBD1 or TRBD2 (6 bases each). Trimming pared 10 bases from V and 5 bases from J, leaving 17 bases between. The germline gives CDR1 ENHRY, CDR2 SYGVKD. The CDR3 has 14 residues. The CDR3 protein is CATGGGTTTGELFF. DNA of the CDR3: TGTGCCACCGGGGGCGGGACAACAACCGGGGAGCTGTTTTTT.

This sequence joins TRBV2 and TRBJ2-1; D is perhaps TRBD2 (5 bases). Germline V gene data show CDR1 as SNHLY and CDR2 as FYNNEI. V was clipped by 6 bases and J by 2 bases, with 8 bases between them. The CDR3 has 13 amino acids. Here the CDR3 DNA reads TGTGCCAGCAGGGAGGCCCCCTACAATGAGCAGTTCTTC. Amino acid sequence: CASREAPYNEQFF. Supplemented by reference TRBV2 and TRBJ2-1, the full variable domain reads EPEVTQTPSHQVTQMGQEVILRCVPISNHLYFYWYRQILGQKVEFLVSFYNNEISEKSEIFDDQFSVERPDGSNFTLKIRSTKLEDSAMYFCASREAPYNEQFFGPGTRLTVL.

J is TRBJ2-7 and V is TRBV18; no clear D gene. This CDR3 region has 15 residues. Per the germline V gene, CDR1 is KGHSH and CDR2 is LQKENI. V shed 1 base and J shed 6 bases, with 16 bases lying between them. The CDR3 nucleotides are TGTGCCAGCTCACCACAAACAAGGGCCCTGGGCGAGCAGTACTTC. Residues: CASSPQTRALGEQYF.

This chain connects TRBV7-8 to TRBJ2-3, with D tentatively TRBD1 or TRBD2 (6 bases each). There are 14 residues in the CDR3. The V end lost 5 bases, the J end lost 5 bases, and 14 bases lay between the germline ends. Germline V gene lookup returns CDR1 SGHVS and CDR2 FQNEAQ. CDR3 sequence reads: CASSLGGTQDTQYF. The CDR3 region has the DNA TGTGCCAGCAGCCTCGGGGGCACCCAAGATACGCAGTATTTT.